This T cell receptor beta chain was sequenced during a study of graft-versus-host responses after intestinal transplantation. As for the study in general: Recipients received multivisceral, liver-intestinal, or isolated intestinal transplants. Following induction with anti-thymocyte globulin, all recipients were given tacrolimus and steroids for about 3 years. Notes on the study in general: Early after transplant, HvG clones declined as circulating GvH clones peaked. Recipient marrow showed GvH clones, some seen first in ileum or blood.

Profiled with immunoSEQ multiplex PCR; TCRdb holds only in-frame clones, not every one. The sample includes 96,000 or so clones, 92% of them seen just once. As concerns this clone: Its specificity is not known.

The clonotype was recovered from a human donor who received an intestinal transplant. The specimen was unstimulated CD4+ T cells sorted from spleen or lymph node cells, collected before intestinal transplant.

CDR3 DNA: TGTGCCAGCACGTGGGGGGAGAACACCGGGGAGCTGTTTTTT. It encodes CASTWGENTGELFF. This chain connects TRBV2 to TRBJ2-2, with a tentative D call TRBD2 (6 bases). CDR1 and CDR2 from the germline V gene are SNHLY and FYNNEI. The ends were cut back, 7 bases at V and 1 base at J, with 10 bases in the middle. The CDR3 consists of 14 residues.